Reported below is one T cell receptor (beta chain). Methods used by the authors: Amplified reference gene primers provided the basis for estimating nucleated cell counts. TCRdb's copy holds only in-frame clones and misses some; the assay was immunoSEQ multiplex PCR. For V, J and clone size, that table is used; D and trimming come from the DNA. The table lists roughly 14,000 clones, roughly 72% of them singletons, with around 9.7% in the top ten. This sample is part of a study of blood T cell repertoires in COVID-19. Overall study: Samples representing acute and convalescent COVID-19 were sourced from the United States, Italy and Spain. In each case, the material was cDNA or gDNA derived from T cells, B-cell-depleted T cells, or PBMCs.

The CDR3 runs 14 residues. The germline gives CDR1 PRHDT, CDR2 FYEKMQ (reference sequence). Trimming took 4 bases from V and 9 from J, leaving 16 bases between them. Sequenced: peripheral blood. The chain is built from TRBV13 and TRBJ1-5, with TRBD1 as a possible D gene (5 bases). The clonotype comes from a man aged 70-80 years with acute or convalescent COVID-19. In DNA form, the CDR3 reads TGTGCCAGCAGCTCGCAGCGGGACGGGGGGCCCCAGCATTTT. It codes for CASSSQRDGGPQHF. Based on the CDR3 plus reference TRBV13 and TRBJ1-5, the full variable domain is AAGVIQSPRHLIKEKRETATLKCYPIPRHDTVYWYQQGPGQDPQFLISFYEKMQSDKGSIPDRFSAQQFSDYHSELNMSSLELGDSALYFCASSSQRDGGPQHFGDGTRLSIL.